Sequencing of this T cell receptor (beta chain) was carried out in a study of cytomegalovirus exposure and HLA in healthy donors. The study's findings and limits: Reports indicated that the classifier achieved high specificity and sensitivity in diagnosing cytomegalovirus status. Analyses of presence/absence relied on an assumption of roughly uniform sequencing depth across donors. A few chains linked to CMV were shown in vitro to be specific for CMV antigens.

V shed 4 bases, J shed 4 bases, and the junction held 9 bases outside the gene matches. Per germline, CDR1 GTSNPN and CDR2 SVGIG (reference sequence). This CDR3 has 14 residues. A remark on this clone: Its antigen is as yet unknown.

In the PCR, 60 Vbeta and 13 Jbeta primers were used. TCRdb keeps only in-frame clones here, not all; method: immunoSEQ multiplex PCR. Of about 140,000 clones listed, 60% to 85% are singletons. This chain joins TRBV30 and TRBJ2-7; 8 bases line up with TRBD1. The source material was PBMCs. This clonotype was obtained from a male donor in good health and CMV-seronegative. The CDR3 coding sequence is TGTGCCTGGAACACCGGACAGGGCGGATACGAGCAGTACTTC. Protein sequence: CAWNTGQGGYEQYF.